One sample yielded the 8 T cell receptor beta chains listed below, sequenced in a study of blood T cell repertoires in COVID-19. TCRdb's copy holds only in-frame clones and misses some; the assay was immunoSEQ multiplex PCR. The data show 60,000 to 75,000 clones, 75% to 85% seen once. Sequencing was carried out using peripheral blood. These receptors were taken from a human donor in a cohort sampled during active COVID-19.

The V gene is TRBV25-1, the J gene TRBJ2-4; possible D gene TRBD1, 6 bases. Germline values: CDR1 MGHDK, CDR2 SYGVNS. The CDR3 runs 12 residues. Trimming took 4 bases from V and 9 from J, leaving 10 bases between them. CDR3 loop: CASSVQGPIQYF. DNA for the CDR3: TGTGCCAGCAGTGTTCAGGGGCCCATTCAGTACTTC.

CDR3 amino acids: CASSQDGGARKPQHF. As DNA, the CDR3 is TGTGCCAGCAGCCAAGATGGGGGGGCGCGGAAGCCCCAGCATTTT. V gene TRBV3-1 (or the pseudogene TRBV3-2) combines with J gene TRBJ1-5, with D perhaps TRBD1 (6 bases). This CDR3 contains 15 residues. Germline V gene lookup returns CDR1 LGHDT and CDR2 YNNKEL (reference sequence). Trimming took off 0 bases at V and 8 bases at J, with 14 bases between the two ends.

The CDR3 here is CASWTGYYNEQFF. CDR3 DNA: TGTGCCAGTTGGACAGGCTACTACAATGAGCAGTTCTTC. This chain uses TRBV6-5 with TRBJ2-1, with TRBD1 matching over 7 bases. With V trimmed by 9 bases and J by 3 bases, 5 bases remained unmatched. Germline V gene data show CDR1 as MNHEY and CDR2 as SVGAGI. The CDR3 totals 13 residues.

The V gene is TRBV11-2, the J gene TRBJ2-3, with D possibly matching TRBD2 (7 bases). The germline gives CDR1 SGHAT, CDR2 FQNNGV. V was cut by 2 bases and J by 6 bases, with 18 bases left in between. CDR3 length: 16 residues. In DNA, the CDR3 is TGTGCCAGCAGCTTATACCCGGGGGGCCTCCCCGATACGCAGTATTTT. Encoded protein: CASSLYPGGLPDTQYF.

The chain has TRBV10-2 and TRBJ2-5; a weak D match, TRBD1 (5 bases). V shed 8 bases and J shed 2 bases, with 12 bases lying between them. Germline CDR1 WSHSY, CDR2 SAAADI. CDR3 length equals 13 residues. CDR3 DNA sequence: TGCGCCAGCCGTCCGTCAGGGCAAGAGACCCAGTACTTC. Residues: CASRPSGQETQYF.

CDR3 protein: CASRGGRNEKLFF. The DNA for the CDR3 is TGTGCCAGCAGAGGGGGCCGCAATGAAAAACTGTTTTTT. The J gene is TRBJ1-4, the V gene TRBV2, with 7 nucleotides matching TRBD1. Germline assignment: CDR1 SNHLY and CDR2 FYNNEI. J gave up 5 bases and V 6 bases, and 3 bases lay outside the gene matches. This CDR3 has 13 residues.

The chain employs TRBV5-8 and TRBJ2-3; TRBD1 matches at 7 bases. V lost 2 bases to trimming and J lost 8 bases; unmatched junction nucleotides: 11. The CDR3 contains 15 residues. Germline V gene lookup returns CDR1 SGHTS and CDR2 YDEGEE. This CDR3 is CASSFSGTVFGTQYF. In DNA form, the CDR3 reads TGTGCCAGCAGCTTTTCCGGGACAGTTTTTGGTACGCAGTATTTT. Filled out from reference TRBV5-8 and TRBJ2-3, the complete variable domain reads EAGVTQSPTHLIKTRGQQATLRCSPISGHTSVYWYQQALGLGLQFLLWYDEGEERNRGNFPPRFSGRQFPNYSSELNVNALELEDSALYLCASSFSGTVFGTQYFGPGTRLTVL.

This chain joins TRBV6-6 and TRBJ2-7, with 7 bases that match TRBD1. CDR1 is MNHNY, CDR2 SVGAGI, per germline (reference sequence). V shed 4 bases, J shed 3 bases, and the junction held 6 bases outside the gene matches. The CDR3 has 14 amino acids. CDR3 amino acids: CASSSRQGVYEQYV. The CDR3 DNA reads TGTGCCAGCAGTTCGCGACAGGGTGTCTACGAGCAGTACGTC.